This T cell receptor (beta chain) was retrieved from a study of T cells in Graves' hyperthyroidism and ophthalmopathy. As for the study in general: Specimen type is peripheral blood, collected at initial diagnosis prior to any treatment.

General study findings and limits: Most expanded thyroid clonotypes above 0.001 also appeared in blood.

Using RNA transcripts as the source, TCR beta CDR3 regions were amplified. With the HTBI primer set, the TCR CDR3 went through a first round of RT-PCR. MiXCR, run by TCRdb on the multiplex PCR reads, gives a single entry per CDR3 protein. This table holds some 440,000 distinct CDR3 sequences, 15% to 18% found once. The CDR3 runs 14 residues. V dropped 2 bases and J dropped 7 bases, with 12 bases sitting between them. This clonotype was seen repeatedly, ten times or more. Its antigen is as yet unknown. Stable disease denoted Graves' hyperthyroidism without ophthalmopathy progression within 18 months. The sequenced material came from blood. This sequence originates from a woman between 18 and 29 years old with Graves' hyperthyroidism. The J gene is TRBJ2-1, the V gene TRBV12-3 or TRBV12-4; D might be TRBD2 (5 bases). DNA of the CDR3: TGTGCCAGCAGTTTATTTGGTCCGGGGAATGAGCAGTTCTTC. Translating gives CASSLFGPGNEQFF.